The rows below give T cell receptor beta chains drawn from one sample of a study of memory CD4+ T cells and cytomegalovirus serostatus. Here immunoSEQ multiplex PCR was the method, and the copy in TCRdb shows in-frame clones only, minus some. The sample has under 50,000 clones; 70% to 80% are singletons. Sequenced sample: memory CD4+ T cells from blood. The receptors were sampled from an adult in good health and CMV-seropositive. Each CDR3 is given with its conserved first and last residue. The order of the fields is V gene, CDR3 protein.

V gene: TRBV19
CDR3 protein: CASSKQVAEKLFF

V gene: TRBV28
CDR3 protein: CASSWTGPYEQYF

V gene: TRBV19
CDR3 protein: CASSIASEREAFF

V gene: TRBV29-1
CDR3 protein: CSGRGPNTDTQYF

V gene: TRBV13
CDR3 protein: CASTRGWKYF

V gene: TRBV11-3
CDR3 protein: CASSLNYRETGELFF

V gene: TRBV30
CDR3 protein: CAWGDRGRRIQYF

V gene: TRBV4-3
CDR3 protein: CASSQEGGNTEAFF

V gene: TRBV5-1
CDR3 protein: CASSRSEWDEKLFF

V gene: TRBV11-2
CDR3 protein: CASSLDSGRPNYGYTF

V gene: TRBV15
CDR3 protein: CATAGSLNSYEQYF

V gene: TRBV28
CDR3 protein: CASSLSGSGYEQYF

V gene: TRBV19
CDR3 protein: CASSDSLMNTEAFF

V gene: TRBV7-9
CDR3 protein: CASSAAVAGANQPQHF

V gene: TRBV7-7
CDR3 protein: CASSLDSSGEQYF

V gene: TRBV10-3
CDR3 protein: CAISEFGNTEAFF

V gene: TRBV19
CDR3 protein: CASSEGRVREQYF

V gene: TRBV18
CDR3 protein: CASSPRTLHNEQFF

V gene: TRBV7-9
CDR3 protein: CASSRTGGSTEAFF

V gene: TRBV5-1
CDR3 protein: CASSLQVIQETQYF

V gene: TRBV4-2
CDR3 protein: CASSPGGRNQPQHF

V gene: TRBV27
CDR3 protein: CASRRQGAEDYGYTF

V gene: TRBV11-1
CDR3 protein: CASSLTVNTEAFF

V gene: TRBV7-2
CDR3 protein: CASSLARADTDTQYF

V gene: TRBV28
CDR3 protein: CATVKGSSSLYGYTF

V gene: TRBV7-2
CDR3 protein: CASSPLYEQYF

V gene: TRBV7-3
CDR3 protein: CASAPGQNTEAFF

V gene: TRBV4-2
CDR3 protein: CASSQAGNGGTYNEQFF

V gene: TRBV5-1
CDR3 protein: CASSLTDLQGKNTEAFF

V gene: TRBV4-2
CDR3 protein: CASSHSGTGQGETQYF

V gene: TRBV5-1
CDR3 protein: CASRPLAVDTQYF

V gene: TRBV5-1
CDR3 protein: CASSPRTSGIDEQFF

V gene: TRBV6-1
CDR3 protein: CASRGARGANEKLFF

V gene: TRBV5-5
CDR3 protein: CASSLEIGELFF

V gene: TRBV12-5
CDR3 protein: CASGLVFMSTEAFF

V gene: TRBV7-2
CDR3 protein: CASSYNRGDEQFF

V gene: TRBV19
CDR3 protein: CASSALTGGEETQYF

V gene: TRBV18
CDR3 protein: CASSLRAKGGTEAFF

V gene: TRBV2
CDR3 protein: CASSELGRGAREQYF

V gene: TRBV4-2
CDR3 protein: CASSQGTSGGADTQYF

V gene: TRBV14
CDR3 protein: CASSHRKRPGGSYNEQFF